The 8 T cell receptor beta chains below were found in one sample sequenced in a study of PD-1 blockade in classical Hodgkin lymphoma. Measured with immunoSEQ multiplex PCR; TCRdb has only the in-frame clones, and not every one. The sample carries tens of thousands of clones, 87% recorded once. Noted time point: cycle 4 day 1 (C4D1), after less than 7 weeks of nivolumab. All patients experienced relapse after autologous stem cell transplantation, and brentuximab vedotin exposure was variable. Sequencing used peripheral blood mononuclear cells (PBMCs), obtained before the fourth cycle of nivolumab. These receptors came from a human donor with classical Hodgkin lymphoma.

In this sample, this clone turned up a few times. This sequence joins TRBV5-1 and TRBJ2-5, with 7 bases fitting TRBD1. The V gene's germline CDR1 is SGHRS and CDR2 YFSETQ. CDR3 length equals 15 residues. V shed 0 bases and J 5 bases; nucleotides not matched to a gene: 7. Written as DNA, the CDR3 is TGCGCCAGCAGCTTGGGACAGGGACGTGTGGAGACCCAGTACTTC. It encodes CASSLGQGRVETQYF.

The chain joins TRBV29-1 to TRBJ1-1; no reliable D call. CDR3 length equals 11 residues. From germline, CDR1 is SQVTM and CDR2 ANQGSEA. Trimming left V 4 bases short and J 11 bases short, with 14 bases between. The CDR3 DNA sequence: TGCAGCGTTGGTGCGGGAGTGGAGGCTTTCTTT. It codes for CSVGAGVEAFF.

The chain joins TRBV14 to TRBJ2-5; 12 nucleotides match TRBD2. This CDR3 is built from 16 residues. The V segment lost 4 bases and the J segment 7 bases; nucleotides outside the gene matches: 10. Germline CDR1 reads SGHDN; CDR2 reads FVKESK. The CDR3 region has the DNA TGTGCCAGCAGCCCCAGACTAGCGGGGGCCTGGAGGACCCAGTACTTC. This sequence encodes CASSPRLAGAWRTQYF.

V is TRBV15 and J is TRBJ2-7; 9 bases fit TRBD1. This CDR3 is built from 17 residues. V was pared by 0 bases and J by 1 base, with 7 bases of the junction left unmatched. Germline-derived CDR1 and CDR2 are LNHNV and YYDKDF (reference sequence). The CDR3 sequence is CATSREAWGQGSYEQYF. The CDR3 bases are TGTGCCACCAGCAGAGAGGCTTGGGGACAGGGATCCTACGAGCAGTACTTC.

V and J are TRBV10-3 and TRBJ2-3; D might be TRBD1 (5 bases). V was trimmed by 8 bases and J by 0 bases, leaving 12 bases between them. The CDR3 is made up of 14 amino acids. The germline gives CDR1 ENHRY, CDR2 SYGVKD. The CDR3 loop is CAIAGFPSTDTQYF. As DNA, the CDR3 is TGTGCCATCGCAGGGTTCCCTAGCACAGATACGCAGTATTTT.

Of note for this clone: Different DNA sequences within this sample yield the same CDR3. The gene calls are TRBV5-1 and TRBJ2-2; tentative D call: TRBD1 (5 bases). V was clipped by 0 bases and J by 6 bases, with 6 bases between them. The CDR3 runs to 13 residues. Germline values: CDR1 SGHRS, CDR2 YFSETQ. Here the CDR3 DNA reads TGCGCCAGCAGCTTGGAAGGGGCCGGGGAGCTGTTTTTT. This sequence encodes CASSLEGAGELFF.

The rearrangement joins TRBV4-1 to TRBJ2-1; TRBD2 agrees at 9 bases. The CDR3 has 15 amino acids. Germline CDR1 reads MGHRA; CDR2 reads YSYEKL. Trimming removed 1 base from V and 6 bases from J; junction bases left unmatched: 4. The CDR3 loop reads CASSQGGGAVNEQFF. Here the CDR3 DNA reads TGCGCCAGCAGCCAAGGCGGGGGGGCCGTCAATGAGCAGTTCTTC.

The CDR3 protein is CASSPVWYQPQHF. The CDR3 DNA reads as TGTGCCAGTAGCCCCGTTTGGTATCAGCCCCAGCATTTT. The V and J genes are TRBV19 and TRBJ1-5; D remains unclear. The germline gives CDR1 LNHDA, CDR2 SQIVND (reference sequence). The CDR3 loop spans 13 amino acids. The V gene lost 6 bases and the J gene lost 5 bases, with 11 bases spanning the gap.